Here is one T cell receptor (beta chain) with its context. Its cognate antigen is unknown. Preparation of TCR beta libraries was done by quantitative 5'-RACE with molecular barcodes. TCRdb processed the 5' RACE reads anew with MiXCR; each CDR3 protein has one entry. The sample includes 150,000 to 250,000 distinct CDR3 sequences, 9.5% to 15% of them seen just once. This sample is part of a study of CD8 T cells in ankylosing spondylitis. Whole-study results and caveats: Disease-associated clones were reportedly significantly overrepresented in matched ankylosing spondylitis synovial fluid. Disease-linked clones bore a CD8+ phenotype, appearing relatively rarely in peripheral blood. Certain motif variants had earlier been reported in reactive arthritis synovial fluid and blood.

Looked up from germline, CDR1 is SEHNR and CDR2 is FQNEAQ (reference sequence). This CDR3 region has 15 residues. Trimming removed 4 bases from V and 3 bases from J, with 15 bases in between. The V call is TRBV7-9, the J call TRBJ2-5, with D tentatively TRBD1 (5 bases). The sequenced sample consisted of blood, either unsorted or a sorted T cell fraction (not recorded which). The receptor's source is a male donor with ankylosing spondylitis or in good health (not recorded which). In DNA form, the CDR3 reads TGTGCCAGCAGCTCTTTGGGAAGGGGCGAAGAGACCCAGTACTTC. It is translated as CASSSLGRGEETQYF.